This T cell receptor (beta chain) was observed in a study of shared T cell receptors in the human thymus. Measured with immunoSEQ multiplex PCR; TCRdb has only the in-frame clones, and not every one. Of some 400,000 clones in the sample, just under 95% are singletons; the top ten hold approximately 0.02%. Germline lookup yields CDR1 MDHEN and CDR2 SYDVKM. Trimming left V 5 bases short and J 2 bases short, with 15 bases between. CDR3 length: 16 amino acids. The sample was thymocytes. The chain employs TRBV28 and TRBJ1-4; maybe TRBD1 (5 bases). This TCR derives from a human donor. This CDR3 reads CASSQGRAKTNEKLFF. Written as DNA, the CDR3 is TGTGCCAGCAGTCAGGGACGGGCCAAGACTAATGAAAAACTGTTTTTT.